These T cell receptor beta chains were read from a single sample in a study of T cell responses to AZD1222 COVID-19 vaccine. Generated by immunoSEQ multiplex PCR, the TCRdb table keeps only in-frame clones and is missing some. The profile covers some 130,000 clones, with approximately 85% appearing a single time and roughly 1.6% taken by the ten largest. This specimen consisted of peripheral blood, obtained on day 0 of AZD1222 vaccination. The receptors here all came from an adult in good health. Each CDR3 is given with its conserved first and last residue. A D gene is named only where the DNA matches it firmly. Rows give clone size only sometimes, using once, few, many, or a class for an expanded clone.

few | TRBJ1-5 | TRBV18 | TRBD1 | CASSPQGSQPQHF | TGTGCCAGCTCCCCACAGGGGTCGCAGCCCCAGCATTTT
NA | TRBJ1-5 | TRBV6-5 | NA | CASSPQASNQPQHF | TGTGCCAGCTCGCCCCAGGCCAGCAATCAGCCCCAGCATTTT
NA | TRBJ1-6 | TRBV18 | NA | CASSRDNSYNSPLHF | TGTGCCAGCTCCCGGGACAACTCCTATAATTCACCCCTCCACTTT
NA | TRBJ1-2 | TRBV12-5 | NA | CASGFIGGSGYTF | TGTGCTAGTGGTTTCATTGGGGGATCGGGCTACACCTTC
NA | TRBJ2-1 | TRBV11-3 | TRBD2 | CASRPTSGRFEQFF | TGTGCCAGCAGACCTACTAGCGGAAGGTTTGAGCAGTTCTTC
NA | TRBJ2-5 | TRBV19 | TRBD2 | CASSIGLERGDLETQYF | TGTGCCAGTAGTATTGGCTTAGAGCGGGGGGACCTAGAGACCCAGTACTTC
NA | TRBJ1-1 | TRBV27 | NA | CASSLVPGVNTEAFF | TGTGCCAGCAGTTTAGTCCCGGGGGTGAACACTGAAGCTTTCTTT
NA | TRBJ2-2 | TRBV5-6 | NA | CASTDRNTGELFF | TGTGCCAGCACCGACAGGAACACCGGGGAGCTGTTTTTT
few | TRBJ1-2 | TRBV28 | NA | CASSRGTLTGPEGYGYTF | TGTGCCAGCAGTCGAGGAACCCTGACCGGGCCCGAAGGCTATGGCTACACCTTC
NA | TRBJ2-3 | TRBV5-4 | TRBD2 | CASSLWGAGGNTDTQYF | TGTGCCAGCAGCTTGTGGGGAGCGGGAGGGAACACAGATACGCAGTATTTT
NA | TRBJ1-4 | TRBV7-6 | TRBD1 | CASSYTGTGEEKLFF | TGTGCCAGCAGCTACACCGGGACAGGGGAAGAAAAACTGTTTTTT
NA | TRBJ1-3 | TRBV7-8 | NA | CASSLFLPGVRSGNTIYF | TGTGCCAGCAGCTTATTCCTCCCAGGGGTACGAAGTGGAAACACCATATATTTT
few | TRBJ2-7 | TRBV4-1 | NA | CASSPRPGEQYEQYF | TGCGCCAGCAGCCCCCGCCCGGGAGAGCAGTACGAGCAGTACTTC
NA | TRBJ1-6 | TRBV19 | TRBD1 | CASNPTGGTNSPLHF | TGTGCCAGTAACCCGACAGGGGGCACTAATTCACCCCTCCACTTT
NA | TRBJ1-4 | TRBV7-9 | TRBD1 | CASSEGTGGRIEKLFF | TGTGCCAGCAGCGAAGGGACAGGGGGAAGGATTGAAAAACTGTTTTTT
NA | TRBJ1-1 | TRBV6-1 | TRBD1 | CASRAQGARVKDTEAFF | TGTGCCAGCCGTGCGCAGGGGGCGCGGGTTAAGGACACTGAAGCTTTCTTT
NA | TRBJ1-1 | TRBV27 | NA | CASSTGSEYTEAFF | TGTGCCAGCAGCACGGGGTCTGAGTACACTGAAGCTTTCTTT
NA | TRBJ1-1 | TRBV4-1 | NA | CASSLWGDQAFF | TGCGCCAGCAGTCTGTGGGGGGACCAAGCTTTCTTT
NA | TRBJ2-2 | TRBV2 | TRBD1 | CASRVGQGYTGELFF | TGTGCCAGCAGGGTTGGACAGGGTTACACCGGGGAGCTGTTTTTT
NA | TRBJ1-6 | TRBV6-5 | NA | CASRDGSNFILTLHF | TGTGCCAGCAGGGACGGGTCCAACTTTATTTTAACCCTCCACTTT
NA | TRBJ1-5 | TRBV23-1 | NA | CASSQPRPRNYSNQPQHF | TGCGCCAGCAGTCAACCCAGGCCCCGGAACTATAGCAATCAGCCCCAGCATTTT
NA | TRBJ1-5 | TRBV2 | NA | CASRETGGGPQHF | TGTGCCAGCAGGGAGACAGGTGGGGGGCCCCAGCATTTT
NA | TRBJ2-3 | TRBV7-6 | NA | CASSPRGDTQYF | TGTGCCAGCAGCCCACGGGGGGATACGCAGTATTTT
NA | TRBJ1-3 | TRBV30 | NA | CAYQGNGNTIYF | TGTGCCTATCAGGGCAATGGAAACACCATATATTTT
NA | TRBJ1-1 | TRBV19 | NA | CATSEGALGTLNTEAFF | TGTGCCACCAGTGAAGGAGCCCTAGGGACTTTGAACACTGAAGCTTTCTTT
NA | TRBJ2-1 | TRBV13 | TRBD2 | CASSSAGSGGALHEQFF | TGTGCCAGCAGCAGCGCGGGGAGCGGGGGGGCCCTCCATGAGCAGTTCTTC
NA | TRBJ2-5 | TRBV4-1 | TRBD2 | CASSPGLAGGWKKTQYF | TGCGCCAGCAGCCCGGGACTAGCGGGAGGGTGGAAAAAGACCCAGTACTTC
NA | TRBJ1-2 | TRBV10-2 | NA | CASSEYGGYTF | TGCGCCAGCAGTGAATACGGTGGCTACACCTTC
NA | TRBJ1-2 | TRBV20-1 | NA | CSAIPNYGYTF | TGCAGTGCGATTCCTAACTATGGCTACACCTTC
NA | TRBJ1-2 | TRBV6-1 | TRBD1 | CASSEGATGNYGYTF | TGTGCCAGCAGCGAAGGGGCGACAGGGAACTATGGCTACACCTTC
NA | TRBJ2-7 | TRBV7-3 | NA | CASSLVAGTYEQYF | TGTGCCAGCAGCTTGGTTGCGGGAACCTACGAGCAGTACTTC
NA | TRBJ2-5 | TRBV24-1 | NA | CATSDLGTGVQETQYF | TGTGCCACCAGTGATTTAGGAACGGGTGTACAAGAGACCCAGTACTTC
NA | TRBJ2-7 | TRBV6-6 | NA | CASSSGPWEQYF | TGTGCCAGCAGTTCCGGACCGTGGGAGCAGTACTTC
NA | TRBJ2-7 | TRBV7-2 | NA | CASSLLKQETVNTYEQYF | TGTGCCAGCAGCTTACTAAAACAGGAAACCGTAAACACCTACGAGCAGTACTTC
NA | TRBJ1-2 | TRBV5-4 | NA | CASSLVGGEGYGYTF | TGTGCCAGCAGCTTGGTGGGGGGCGAAGGGTATGGCTACACCTTC
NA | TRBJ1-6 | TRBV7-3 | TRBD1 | CASSLGGAYNSPLHF | TGTGCCAGCAGCCTAGGGGGCGCCTATAATTCACCCCTCCACTTT
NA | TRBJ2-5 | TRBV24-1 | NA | CATSDGGAKWTQYF | TGTGCCACCAGTGACGGTGGGGCTAAGTGGACCCAGTACTTC
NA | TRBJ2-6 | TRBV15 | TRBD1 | CATSADRSSGANVLTF | TGTGCCACCAGCGCGGACAGGAGTTCTGGGGCCAACGTCCTGACTTTC
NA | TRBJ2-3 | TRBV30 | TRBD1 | CAWSLWGQGVADTQYF | TGTGCCTGGAGTTTATGGGGACAGGGGGTGGCAGATACGCAGTATTTT
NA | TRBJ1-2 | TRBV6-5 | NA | CASTRDPESYYGYTF | TGTGCCAGCACCCGGGACCCAGAATCCTATTATGGCTACACCTTC
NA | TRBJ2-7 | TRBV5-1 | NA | CASSSGQYYEQYF | TGCGCCAGCAGCTCAGGACAGTACTACGAGCAGTACTTC
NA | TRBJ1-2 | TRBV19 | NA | CASRRQDLYGYTF | TGTGCCAGTAGACGACAGGACCTCTATGGCTACACCTTC
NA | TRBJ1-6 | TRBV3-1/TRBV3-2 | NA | CASSQVVGASPLHF | TGTGCCAGCAGCCAAGTTGTGGGTGCCTCACCCCTCCACTTT
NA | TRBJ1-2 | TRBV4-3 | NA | CASRPDGNYGYTF | TGCGCCAGCAGACCAGACGGAAACTATGGCTACACCTTC
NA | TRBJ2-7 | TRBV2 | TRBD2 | CASMTSGYEQYF | TGTGCCAGCATGACTAGCGGATACGAGCAGTACTTC
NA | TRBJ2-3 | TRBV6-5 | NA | CASSYGGTAHTQYF | TGTGCCAGCAGTTACGGCGGGACGGCCCATACGCAGTATTTT
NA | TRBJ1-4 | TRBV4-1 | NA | CASRNGRDGEKLFF | TGCGCCAGCAGGAACGGGAGGGACGGGGAAAAACTGTTTTTT
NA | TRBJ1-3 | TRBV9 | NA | CASSPDRMVLGNTIYF | TGTGCCAGCAGCCCTGACAGGATGGTTCTCGGAAACACCATATATTTT
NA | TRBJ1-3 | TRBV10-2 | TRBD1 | CASSELDRAGNTIYF | TGCGCCAGCAGTGAACTAGACAGGGCTGGAAACACCATATATTTT
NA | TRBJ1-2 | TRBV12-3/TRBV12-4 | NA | CASSFWQQGGYTF | TGTGCCAGCAGTTTTTGGCAGCAAGGGGGCTACACCTTC
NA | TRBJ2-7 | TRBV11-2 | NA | CASSSLGDSTYEQYF | TGTGCCAGCAGCTCTCTCGGAGACAGCACCTACGAGCAGTACTTC
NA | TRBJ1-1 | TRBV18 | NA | CASSPPGGYTEAFF | TGTGCCAGCTCACCACCGGGGGGGTACACTGAAGCTTTCTTT
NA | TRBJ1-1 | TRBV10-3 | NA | CAISDSQLNTEAFF | TGTGCCATCAGCGACAGCCAATTGAACACTGAAGCTTTCTTT
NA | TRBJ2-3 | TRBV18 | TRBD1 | CASSPLRLSGTRGTGDTQYF | TGTGCCAGCTCACCATTAAGACTGTCCGGGACCAGGGGGACGGGAGATACGCAGTATTTT
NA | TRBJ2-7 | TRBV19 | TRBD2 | CASSDSRLAGPTYEQYF | TGTGCCAGTAGTGATTCCCGACTAGCGGGTCCGACCTACGAGCAGTACTTC